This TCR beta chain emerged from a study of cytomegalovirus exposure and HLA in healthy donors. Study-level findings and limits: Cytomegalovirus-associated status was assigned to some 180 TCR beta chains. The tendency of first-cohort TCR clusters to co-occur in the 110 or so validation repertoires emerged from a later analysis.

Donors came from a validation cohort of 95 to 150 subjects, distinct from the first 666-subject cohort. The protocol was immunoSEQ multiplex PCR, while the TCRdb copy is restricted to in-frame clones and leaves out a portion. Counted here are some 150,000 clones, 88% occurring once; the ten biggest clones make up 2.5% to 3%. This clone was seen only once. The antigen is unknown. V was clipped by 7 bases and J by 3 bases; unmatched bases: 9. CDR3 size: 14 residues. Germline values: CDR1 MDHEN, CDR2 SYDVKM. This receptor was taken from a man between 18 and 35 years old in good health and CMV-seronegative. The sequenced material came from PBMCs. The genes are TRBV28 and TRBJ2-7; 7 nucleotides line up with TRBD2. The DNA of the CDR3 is TGTGCCAGCACCTCGACGGGGAGGGGCTACGAGCAGTACGTC. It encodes CASTSTGRGYEQYV.